This section outlines one T cell receptor beta chain sequence together with its context. Antigen: not known. This sample is part of a study of cytomegalovirus exposure and HLA in healthy donors. Study-level results: It was reported that TCR beta sequences correctly inferred the HLA-A and HLA-B alleles for most subjects.

The CDR3 totals 14 residues. V shed 5 bases and J 6 bases; nucleotides not matched to a gene: 10. Germline CDR1 and CDR2: SGHTA and FQGNSA. Primers included in the PCR were 60 Vbeta and 13 Jbeta primers. The method was immunoSEQ multiplex PCR; TCRdb's version includes in-frame clones alone and lacks a portion of them. The sample has some 150,000 clones, roughly 80% seen once. The sequence was collected from a male donor in good health and CMV-seronegative. The V gene is TRBV7-2, the J gene TRBJ2-7, with TRBD1 matching over 7 bases. Sequencing was done on a sample of PBMCs. The CDR3 spells CASSLQGEVSEQYF. The CDR3 DNA reads as TGTGCCAGCAGCCTTCAGGGGGAAGTGAGCGAGCAGTACTTC.